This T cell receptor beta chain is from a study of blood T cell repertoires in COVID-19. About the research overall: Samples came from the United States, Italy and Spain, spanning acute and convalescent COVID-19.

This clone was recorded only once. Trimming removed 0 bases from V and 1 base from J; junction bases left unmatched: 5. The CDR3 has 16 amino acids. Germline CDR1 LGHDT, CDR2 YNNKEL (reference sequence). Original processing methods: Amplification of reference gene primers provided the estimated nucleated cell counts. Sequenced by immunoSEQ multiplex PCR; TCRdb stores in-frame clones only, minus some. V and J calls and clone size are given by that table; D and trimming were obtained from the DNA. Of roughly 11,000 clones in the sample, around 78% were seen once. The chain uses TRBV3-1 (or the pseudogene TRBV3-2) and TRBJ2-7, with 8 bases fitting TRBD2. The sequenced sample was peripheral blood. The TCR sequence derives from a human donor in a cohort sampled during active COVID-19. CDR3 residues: CASSQDITGGSYEQYF. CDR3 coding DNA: TGTGCCAGCAGCCAAGATATAACGGGAGGGTCCTACGAGCAGTACTTC.